Listed here are 24 T cell receptor beta chains from one sample, sequenced in a study of blood T cells in healthy people across ages. Sample-barcoded 5' priming and a J-beta primer mix drove a second PCR of roughly 6 to 12 cycles. TCRdb analysed the 5' RACE reads with MiXCR anew, one entry per CDR3 protein. The profile covers some 1.5 million distinct CDR3 sequences, with 25% to 30% appearing a single time and 7.7% taken by the ten largest. What was sequenced was blood. All receptors derive from a woman under 40 in good health.

This clonotype was counted between two and nine times. V is TRBV6-1 and J is TRBJ2-3; D call uncertain. Trimming left V 7 bases short and J 6 bases short, with 8 bases between. Looked up from germline, CDR1 is MNHNS and CDR2 is SASEGT. This CDR3 is 11 amino acids long. CDR3 bases: TGTGCCAGCACAGCCGTGGATACGCAGTATTTT. It encodes CASTAVDTQYF.

This clonotype appeared once. V gene TRBV19 combines with J gene TRBJ1-5; D is undetermined. Deletions cut 3 bases from V and 9 bases from J, with 12 bases between. CDR3 size: 13 residues. Germline loops: CDR1 LNHDA, CDR2 SQIVND (reference sequence). This CDR3 reads CASSIRPGSPQHF. CDR3 sequence (DNA): TGTGCCAGTAGTATCCGGCCCGGGTCGCCCCAGCATTTT.

The rearrangement links TRBV5-1 to TRBJ2-6, with TRBD1 matching over 9 bases. Germline V gives CDR1 SGHRS, CDR2 YFSETQ. The CDR3 consists of 18 residues. Trimming cost V 3 bases and J 0 bases; bases outside gene matches: 7. The DNA of the CDR3 is TGCGCCAGCAGCTACACCGGGACAGGGACCTCTGGGGCCAACGTCCTGACTTTC. The encoded protein is CASSYTGTGTSGANVLTF.

This clonotype was seen more than once but under ten times. The chain couples TRBV7-9 to TRBJ2-2, with 11 bases aligning to TRBD1. The CDR3 spans 15 residues. Germline V gene data show CDR1 as SEHNR and CDR2 as FQNEAQ (reference sequence). Trimming took 4 bases from V and 6 from J; bases not matched to a gene: 4. This chain's CDR3 is CASSSWTGGSGELFF. CDR3 DNA: TGTGCCAGCAGCTCCTGGACAGGGGGCTCCGGGGAGCTGTTTTTT.

This clonotype was observed a handful of times. The junction departs from germline at one end; a sequencing error may be responsible. The rearrangement links TRBV20-1 to TRBJ2-1, with no clear D. CDR3 length: 12 amino acids. Germline-derived CDR1 and CDR2 are DFQATT and SNEGSKA (reference sequence). CDR3: CSAPAAFNDQFF. The CDR3 DNA follows: TGCAGTGCCCCGGCCGCGTTCAATGACCAGTTCTTC.

The chain has TRBV29-1 and TRBJ2-5, with 8 bases lining up with TRBD1. Near its end, the DNA agrees better with TRBJ2-7, so the J call may be wrong. Germline-derived CDR1 and CDR2 are SQVTM and ANQGSEA. The CDR3 spans 11 residues. Written as DNA, the CDR3 is TGCAGCGGTACGACAGGGGTCGAGCAGTACTTC. Translation gives CSGTTGVEQYF.

This clonotype came up a few times. The chain employs TRBV11-2 and TRBJ2-5, with 7 bases matching TRBD2. Per germline, CDR1 SGHAT and CDR2 FQNNGV. The CDR3 has 17 amino acids. Trimming cost V 5 bases and J 2 bases; bases outside gene matches: 14. For the CDR3, the DNA is TGTGCCAGCAGCCGGAGGCTAGCGGAACCCGTACAAGAGACCCAGTACTTC. It codes for CASSRRLAEPVQETQYF.

The rearrangement joins TRBV6-5 to TRBJ1-2; no reliable D call. Germline values: CDR1 MNHEY, CDR2 SVGAGI. Deletions cut 8 bases from V and 3 bases from J, with 22 bases between. The CDR3 has 16 amino acids. The CDR3 reads CASGPRAVGADYGYTF. The CDR3 coding sequence is TGTGCCAGCGGCCCCCGGGCAGTGGGTGCTGACTATGGCTACACCTTC.

This clonotype was seen repeatedly, ten times or more. The rearrangement uses TRBV2 and TRBJ2-7; 10 bases map to TRBD1. V dropped 10 bases and J dropped 5; count of bases not matched to a gene: 5. The germline V gene encodes CDR1 SNHLY and CDR2 FYNNEI. The CDR3 is made up of 12 amino acids. For the CDR3, the DNA is TGTGCCATGGGACAGGGGAGGAACGAGCAGTACTTC. Protein product: CAMGQGRNEQYF.

Ten or more counts support this clonotype. The chain links TRBV9 to TRBJ2-1; TRBD2 agrees at 7 bases. Losses at the gene ends were 0 bases for V and 3 bases for J; bases not matched to a gene: 3. Germline CDR1 reads SGDLS; CDR2 reads YYNGEE. This CDR3 has 15 residues. As DNA, the CDR3 is TGTGCCAGCAGCGTAGTGGTAGCGGGCTACAATGAGCAGTTCTTC. Its protein is CASSVVVAGYNEQFF.

This clonotype was seen only a few times. The chain couples TRBV10-3 to TRBJ2-4, with D possibly matching TRBD1 (5 bases). There are 15 residues in the CDR3. Trimming left V 2 bases short and J 4 bases short, with 12 bases between. Germline values: CDR1 ENHRY, CDR2 SYGVKD. The CDR3 nucleotides are TGTGCCATCAGTGAGCCCACACGACAGAAAAACATTCAGTACTTC. Its protein product is CAISEPTRQKNIQYF.

The chain links TRBV6-5 to TRBJ2-1; TRBD2 matches 13 bases. This CDR3 has 17 amino acids. Germline V lookup: CDR1 MNHEY, CDR2 SVGAGI. Losses at the gene ends were 2 bases for V and 5 bases for J; bases not matched to a gene: 6. This CDR3 is CASSYMGLAGSNNEQFF. In DNA, the CDR3 is TGTGCCAGCAGTTACATGGGACTAGCGGGATCAAACAATGAGCAGTTCTTC.

On this clonotype: At one end, the junction sequence differs from germline, possibly due to a read error. The rearrangement links TRBV5-5 to TRBJ1-5, with 9 positions matching TRBD1. Per germline, CDR1 SGHKS and CDR2 YYEKEE (reference sequence). The CDR3 runs 15 residues. The CDR3 DNA sequence: TGTGCCAGCAGCTATAGGACAGGGGAGAATCAGCCTCAGCATTTT. Its protein is CASSYRTGENQPQHF.

This chain uses TRBV12-3 or TRBV12-4 with TRBJ2-5; no clear D gene. With the DNA end fitting TRBJ2-7 better, the J assignment may be wrong. The CDR3 is made up of 14 amino acids. The CDR3 nucleotides are TGTGCCAGCAGTCCCCAGACGCAAACCTACGAGCAGTACTTC. This translates into CASSPQTQTYEQYF.

This clonotype was found a few times. This chain joins TRBV12-3 or TRBV12-4 and TRBJ2-3; D call uncertain. Trimming cost V 2 bases and J 0 bases, with 6 bases left between them. This CDR3 comprises 14 residues. Written as DNA, the CDR3 is TGTGCCAGCAGTTTAATATCTAGCACAGATACGCAGTATTTT. The encoded protein is CASSLISSTDTQYF.

The chain employs TRBV20-1 and TRBJ2-6; TRBD1 or TRBD2 may be the D gene (5 bases each). Germline CDR1 DFQATT, CDR2 SNEGSKA (reference sequence). Deletions cut 6 bases from V and 0 bases from J, with 18 bases between. This CDR3 is 17 amino acids long. The CDR3 DNA sequence: TGCAGTGCCAGGCCCCGGGGCCACCACTCTGGGGCCAACGTCCTGACTTTC. Protein: CSARPRGHHSGANVLTF.

This clonotype occurred a few times. This sequence joins TRBV2 and TRBJ2-1; the match to TRBD2 covers 8 bases. The length of the CDR3 is 14 residues. The trim removed 7 bases at V and 5 bases at J, leaving 7 bases unmatched. Germline V CDR1 and CDR2: SNHLY, FYNNEI. DNA for the CDR3: TGTGCCAGCAAAGCTAGCGGGTACGACAATGAGCAGTTCTTC. It encodes CASKASGYDNEQFF.

This clonotype was found a few times. The chain recombines TRBV7-3 with TRBJ2-7; no clear D gene. There are 14 residues in the CDR3. Between the trimmed V and J ends, which lost 8 bases and 0 bases, there was a span of 14 bases. The germline CDR1 and CDR2 sequences are SGHTA and FQGTGA. The CDR3 DNA sequence: TGTGCCAGCCCGAGGCCAGATCTCTCCTACGAGCAGTACTTC. It translates to CASPRPDLSYEQYF. Complete variable domain (other parts from reference TRBV7-3 and TRBJ2-7): GAGVSQTPSNKVTEKGKYVELRCDPISGHTALYWYRQSLGQGPEFLIYFQGTGAADDSGLPNDRFFAVRPEGSVSTLKIQRTERGDSAVYLCASPRPDLSYEQYFGPGTRLTVT.

Only one count was recorded for this clonotype. One end of the junction does not line up with germline, which may come from a read error. The chain carries TRBV6-7 and TRBJ1-5; D is ambiguous. TRBV6-7 is recorded as an ORF, its role being uncertain. The CDR3 contains 9 residues. The CDR3 protein is CTSDQPQHF. The CDR3, as DNA: TGTACTAGCGATCAGCCCCAGCATTTT.

This sequence joins TRBV12-3 or TRBV12-4 and TRBJ2-1, with 8 bases matching TRBD1. Trimming took 7 bases from V and 1 from J; bases not matched to a gene: 3. The CDR3 runs 14 residues. In DNA, the CDR3 is TGTGCCAGCACGGACAGGGATTCCTACAATGAGCAGTTCTTC. This sequence encodes CASTDRDSYNEQFF.

This clonotype was counted a few times. The rearrangement links TRBV28 to TRBJ2-3; possibly TRBD2 for D (6 bases). This CDR3 has 15 amino acids. V was shortened by 4 bases and J by 0 bases, with 11 bases between the two germline ends. Germline V gives CDR1 MDHEN, CDR2 SYDVKM. The DNA of the CDR3 is TGTGCCAGCAGTTCGTTAGCGGAAAGCACAGATACGCAGTATTTT. Translation gives CASSSLAESTDTQYF.

The table lists this clonotype with a few counts. This chain uses TRBV20-1 with TRBJ2-7, with 14 bases identical to TRBD2. This CDR3 comprises 13 residues. Germline lookup yields CDR1 DFQATT and CDR2 SNEGSKA (reference sequence). The junction had 3 bases not matched to a gene; V was cut back by 8 bases and J by 3 bases. In nucleotides, the CDR3 is TGCAGTTCGGGACTAGCGGGAGTCTACGAGCAGTACTTC. It codes for CSSGLAGVYEQYF.

The chain uses TRBV12-3 or TRBV12-4 and TRBJ1-3; 7 bases match TRBD1. V was pared by 3 bases and J by 0 bases, with 5 bases of the junction left unmatched. CDR3 length: 16 residues. CDR3 amino acids: CASSFWTGSSGNTIYF. The DNA for the CDR3 is TGTGCCAGCAGTTTCTGGACAGGCAGCTCTGGAAACACCATATATTTT.

This clonotype was picked up a small number of times. This chain uses TRBV6-1 with TRBJ2-1; 9 nucleotides agree with TRBD2. Germline V gene data show CDR1 as MNHNS and CDR2 as SASEGT. This CDR3 spans 18 amino acids. J lost 5 bases, V lost 2 bases, and 13 bases had no gene match. The CDR3 DNA follows: TGTGCCAGCAGTGAAAGGTTTTGGCTAGCGGGATCGGACAATGAGCAGTTCTTC. This gives the protein CASSERFWLAGSDNEQFF.